Each of the 15 T cell receptor beta chains below was sequenced from the same sample in a study of monozygotic twins with inflammatory bowel disease. With the 5' RACE reads reprocessed, TCRdb shows one record per CDR3 protein and no DNA. The sample data list over 200,000 distinct CDR3 sequences. The source material was blood. The origin of the receptors is a human donor with ulcerative colitis or Crohn's disease, or a healthy co-twin of an affected twin (not recorded which).

The rearrangement links TRBV11-2 to TRBJ2-1; with no DNA, the TCRdb D assignment of TRBD2 cannot be verified. The germline CDR1 and CDR2 sequences are SGHAT and FQNNGV. CDR3 length equals 15 residues. The CDR3 is CASSLSTGGPHEQFF.

The rearrangement links TRBV7-9 to TRBJ2-4; the D gene TCRdb calls, TRBD1, cannot be checked with no DNA. The CDR3 spans 17 residues. The V gene's germline CDR1 is SEHNR and CDR2 FQNEAQ (reference sequence). The CDR3 sequence: CASSGGTGGRAKNIQYF.

The chain uses TRBV7-3 and TRBJ2-7; TCRdb proposes TRBD2, but this gene call is untestable without DNA. CDR3 size: 14 residues. Germline CDR1 reads SGHTA; CDR2 reads FQGTGA. This CDR3 reads CASSLSSGKYEQYF.

The genes are TRBV29-1 and TRBJ2-2; without DNA, the TCRdb call of TRBD1 cannot be checked. Germline values: CDR1 SQVTM, CDR2 ANQGSEA. There are 14 residues in the CDR3. The CDR3 region is CSAAGTGAVGELFF.

The chain joins TRBV7-2 to TRBJ1-3; the TCRdb D gene call, TRBD1, has no DNA to confirm it. CDR1 is SGHTA and CDR2 is FQGNSA in the germline V gene. The CDR3 runs 16 residues. The CDR3 is CASSFGGIISGNTIYF.

V is TRBV11-2 and J is TRBJ2-1; with no DNA, the TCRdb D assignment of TRBD2 cannot be verified. Germline V gene data show CDR1 as SGHAT and CDR2 as FQNNGV. The CDR3 length is 15 residues. CDR3 residues: CASSDRLSGDNEQFF. The whole variable domain, filled in from reference TRBV11-2 and TRBJ2-1, reads EAGVAQSPRYKIIEKRQSVAFWCNPISGHATLYWYQQILGQGPKLLIQFQNNGVVDDSQLPKDRFSAERLKGVDSTLKIQPAKLEDSAVYLCASSDRLSGDNEQFFGPGTRLTVL.

CDR3 sequence reads: CASTLRRGNSYEQYF. The J gene is TRBJ2-7, the V gene TRBV6-1; TCRdb's D call of TRBD2 is untestable without DNA. There are 15 residues in the CDR3. In germline, CDR1 is MNHNS, CDR2 SASEGT.

This chain links TRBV6-5 with TRBJ2-7; TCRdb reports TRBD2, a call that lacks DNA to check it against. The CDR3 extends over 15 amino acids. Germline loops: CDR1 MNHEY, CDR2 SVGAGI. The CDR3 loop is CASSSSDAGLRVQYF.

The rearrangement links TRBV6-1 to TRBJ2-7; TCRdb indicates TRBD2, and absent DNA this call remains unverified. Looked up from germline, CDR1 is MNHNS and CDR2 is SASEGT. CDR3 size: 15 residues. The CDR3 protein is CASSPKEGGPYEQYF.

This rearrangement joins TRBV7-8 to TRBJ1-1; the TCRdb D gene call, TRBD1, has no DNA to confirm it. Germline V gives CDR1 SGHVS, CDR2 FQNEAQ. The length of the CDR3 is 15 residues. CDR3 sequence reads: CASRRTRGLNTEAFF.

V is TRBV5-4 and J is TRBJ2-1; the D call from TCRdb, TRBD1, cannot be confirmed without DNA. This CDR3 is built from 15 residues. Germline V CDR1 and CDR2: SGHNT, YYREEE (reference sequence). CDR3 sequence: CASSLTGGGTNEQFF.

The chain couples TRBV12-3 or TRBV12-4 to TRBJ1-2; TCRdb's D gene call, TRBD1, goes unchecked for lack of DNA. The CDR3 consists of 14 residues. CDR3 in amino acids: CASSSGRGGYGYTF.

V usage is TRBV7-9 and J usage is TRBJ2-2; TCRdb selects TRBD1, and the lack of DNA leaves this call unchecked. The CDR3 has 17 residues. Germline CDR1 SEHNR, CDR2 FQNEAQ (reference sequence). CDR3 sequence: CASSGAQGRSNTGELFF.

The chain joins TRBV30 to TRBJ1-4. This CDR3 comprises 16 residues. Per the germline V gene, CDR1 is GTSNPN and CDR2 is SVGIG (reference sequence). The CDR3 loop reads CAWGPAVRPINEKLFF.

CDR3 in amino acids: CASSFKGANTGELFF. The V call is TRBV7-9, the J call TRBJ2-2; TCRdb outputs TRBD1, but without DNA this stays unchecked. Looked up from germline, CDR1 is SEHNR and CDR2 is FQNEAQ (reference sequence). The CDR3 length is 15 residues.